A single sample gave rise to the 16 T cell receptor beta chains below, sequenced in a study of neoadjuvant anti-PD-1 for oral cavity cancer. Sequencing was performed with immunoSEQ multiplex PCR; in TCRdb, only in-frame clones are kept and a portion is missing. The sample records about 15,000 clones, around 40% being singletons. The time point here: after neoadjuvant nivolumab, at surgical resection. The material sequenced was tumor tissue, taken after nivolumab (anti-PD-1) treatment. All receptors derive from a person aged 35-80 years with oral cavity squamous cell carcinoma.

The chain has TRBV7-8 and TRBJ1-1; the D gene is possibly TRBD1 (5 bases). This CDR3 has 14 residues. Germline CDR1 reads SGHVS; CDR2 reads FQNEAQ. V lost 3 bases and J 1 base, leaving 9 bases between the germline ends. The CDR3 coding sequence is TGTGCCAGCAGCTTTGGGGCGACGAACACTGAAGCTTTCTTT. Translating gives CASSFGATNTEAFF.

This clone was counted a few times. V usage is TRBV7-9 and J usage is TRBJ1-1; tentative D call: TRBD1 (5 bases). Germline loops: CDR1 SEHNR, CDR2 FQNEAQ (reference sequence). The length of the CDR3 is 14 residues. V gave up 0 bases and J gave up 8 bases, with 13 bases separating them. The CDR3 region is CASSLALQGREAFF. DNA for the CDR3: TGTGCCAGCAGCTTAGCGCTGCAGGGCCGCGAAGCTTTCTTT.

By sample share, this clone is medium-sized (0.01 to 0.1%). CDR3 residues: CASSSDRTGVYEQYF. The CDR3 DNA is TGTGCCAGCAGCTCAGACAGGACAGGAGTCTACGAGCAGTACTTC. The V and J genes are TRBV5-8 and TRBJ2-7, with 7 bases fitting TRBD1. Germline CDR1 SGHTS, CDR2 YDEGEE. The CDR3 covers 15 residues. V lost 3 bases and J lost 3; bases outside the gene matches: 9.

V usage is TRBV5-4 and J usage is TRBJ2-3; 7 nucleotides line up with TRBD1. The germline CDR1 and CDR2 sequences are SGHNT and YYREEE (reference sequence). The CDR3 loop spans 14 amino acids. Losses at the gene ends were 7 bases for V and 2 bases for J; bases not matched to a gene: 7. The CDR3 protein is CASYQGDLTDTQYF. In DNA, the CDR3 is TGTGCCAGCTATCAGGGGGACCTCACAGATACGCAGTATTTT.

Worth noting for this clone: A much larger clonotype is one base distant, so this may be a read error. The V and J genes are TRBV21-1 and TRBJ1-6; TRBD1, the table's D call, was not compared with the DNA. TRBV21-1 is shown as a pseudogene. The CDR3 is made up of 14 amino acids. The CDR3, as DNA: TGTGCCAGCAGCGCGGGACAGGGTAATTCACCCCTCCACTTT. Translated, it gives CASSAGQGNSPLHF.

The V call is TRBV12-5, the J call TRBJ2-3; perhaps D is TRBD1 or TRBD2 (6 bases each). CDR3 length: 16 residues. V was trimmed by 0 bases and J by 6 bases, leaving 16 bases between them. Germline V lookup: CDR1 LGHNT, CDR2 FRNRAP. CDR3 protein: CASGLVPGFGGDTQYF. The CDR3 DNA sequence: TGTGCTAGTGGTTTGGTACCAGGGTTCGGGGGCGATACGCAGTATTTT. The whole variable domain, remainder taken from reference TRBV12-5 and TRBJ2-3, is DARVTQTPRHKVTEMGQEVTMRCQPILGHNTVFWYRQTMMQGLELLAYFRNRAPLDDSGMPKDRFSAEMPDATLATLKIQPSEPRDSAVYFCASGLVPGFGGDTQYFGPGTRLTVL.

This chain uses TRBV7-2 with TRBJ2-5, with D hard to call. The CDR3 length is 14 residues. Germline V gene lookup returns CDR1 SGHTA and CDR2 FQGNSA. V lost 1 base and J lost 0, with 6 bases in between. CDR3: CASSLVRNQETQYF. As DNA, the CDR3 is TGTGCCAGCAGCTTAGTACGGAACCAAGAGACCCAGTACTTC. Looking up the rest from reference TRBV7-2 and TRBJ2-5 gives the full variable domain: GAGVSQSPSNKVTEKGKDVELRCDPISGHTALYWYRQSLGQGLEFLIYFQGNSAPDKSGLPSDRFSAERTGGSVSTLTIQRTQQEDSAVYLCASSLVRNQETQYFGPGTRLLVL.

CDR3 sequence reads: CASSSWDEQFF. The CDR3 nucleotides read TGTGCCAGCAGCTCCTGGGATGAGCAGTTCTTC. V is TRBV5-4 and J is TRBJ2-1; unclear D gene. The CDR3 contains 11 residues. V was clipped by 3 bases and J by 8 bases, with 6 bases between them. Germline CDR1 SGHNT, CDR2 YYREEE (reference sequence).

The rearrangement links TRBV6-1 to TRBJ2-3, with TRBD2 matching over 7 bases. This CDR3 region has 16 residues. Germline CDR1 MNHNS, CDR2 SASEGT. Losses at the gene ends were 2 bases for V and 2 bases for J; bases not matched to a gene: 7. CDR3: CASSESLAVHTDTQYF. In DNA, the CDR3 is TGTGCCAGCAGTGAAAGTCTAGCGGTCCACACAGATACGCAGTATTTT.

The chain couples TRBV7-9 to TRBJ1-4; D is perhaps TRBD1 (6 bases). V lost 5 bases and J lost 5, with 18 bases in between. The CDR3 consists of 16 residues. The V gene's germline CDR1 is SEHNR and CDR2 FQNEAQ (reference sequence). This chain's CDR3 is CASSRNSDSENEKLFF. As DNA, the CDR3 is TGTGCCAGCAGCCGTAACTCGGACAGTGAGAATGAAAAACTGTTTTTT.

This clone qualifies as medium-sized (0.01 to 0.1%). The chain combines TRBV7-9 with TRBJ1-2, with no clear D. The germline V gene has CDR1 SEHNR and CDR2 FQNEAQ (reference sequence). Trimming cost V 4 bases and J 8 bases, with 8 bases left between them. This CDR3 contains 11 residues. CDR3 amino acids: CASSSGWGYTF. The CDR3 nucleotides are TGTGCCAGCAGCTCCGGTTGGGGCTACACCTTC.

The V and J genes are TRBV7-9 and TRBJ1-2; possibly TRBD1 for D (6 bases). The germline gives CDR1 SEHNR, CDR2 FQNEAQ (reference sequence). CDR3 length: 14 amino acids. V lost 6 bases to trimming and J lost 4 bases, with 15 bases between them. The DNA of the CDR3 is TGTGCCAGCAGACCAGCGGGACAAAGCTATGGCTACACCTTC. Its protein product is CASRPAGQSYGYTF. The whole variable domain, remainder taken from reference TRBV7-9 and TRBJ1-2, is DTGVSQNPRHKITKRGQNVTFRCDPISEHNRLYWYRQTLGQGPEFLTYFQNEAQLEKSRLLSDRFSAERPKGSFSTLEIQRTEQGDSAMYLCASRPAGQSYGYTFGSGTRLTVV.

This clone was observed a few times. The gene calls are TRBV6-1 and TRBJ1-5; D possibly corresponds to TRBD1 (5 bases). With 6 bases removed from V and 4 bases from J, the gap between germline ends came to 16 bases. CDR1 and CDR2 from the germline V gene are MNHNS and SASEGT. This CDR3 region has 15 residues. The CDR3 loop reads CASRARDARNQPQHF. CDR3 in DNA: TGTGCCAGCAGAGCCCGGGACGCAAGGAATCAGCCCCAGCATTTT.

This clone was detected a few times. The chain employs TRBV11-2 and TRBJ1-1; no definite D call. V lost 5 bases and J lost 1, with 14 bases in between. CDR1 and CDR2 (germline): SGHAT, FQNNGV. The CDR3 runs 15 residues. CDR3 nucleotide sequence: TGTGCCAGCAGCCCAGGCGGCAGAGCGAACACTGAAGCTTTCTTT. This encodes CASSPGGRANTEAFF.

The chain joins TRBV29-1 to TRBJ1-1, with 8 bases that match TRBD1. This CDR3 spans 17 amino acids. The germline gives CDR1 SQVTM, CDR2 ANQGSEA. The trim removed 0 bases at V and 1 base at J, leaving 10 bases unmatched. CDR3 DNA: TGCAGCGTTGAAGATCCACGAAGGACAGGGCGGAACACTGAAGCTTTCTTT. Its translation is CSVEDPRRTGRNTEAFF. Based on the CDR3 plus reference TRBV29-1 and TRBJ1-1, the full variable domain is SAVISQKPSRDICQRGTSLTIQCQVDSQVTMMFWYRQQPGQSLTLIATANQGSEATYESGFVIDKFPISRPNLTFSTLTVSNMSPEDSSIYLCSVEDPRRTGRNTEAFFGQGTRLTVV.

This clone was detected a few times. This chain links TRBV9 with TRBJ1-6; a weak D match, TRBD1 (6 bases). V was trimmed by 1 base and J by 10 bases, leaving 18 bases between them. CDR3 length: 16 amino acids. CDR1 SGDLS and CDR2 YYNGEE come from the germline V gene. The CDR3 protein is CASSVSPGTSGSPLHF. Here the CDR3 DNA reads TGTGCCAGCAGCGTATCTCCAGGGACATCAGGGTCACCCCTCCACTTT.